The clone carrying this TCR beta chain was detected ten times or more. Antigen unknown. TCRdb reprocessed the reads with MiXCR, giving one entry per CDR3 protein. The data hold about 260,000 distinct CDR3 sequences, with 12% to 15% observed a single time. This sample was taken from a study of T cell repertoires in cytomegalovirus infection. Notes on the study in general: Clonotype analysis showed dominance of the ex vivo response by HLA-C-restricted CMV-specific TCR beta clonotypes. People with CMV and the relevant HLA were identified by cumulative public TCR beta family frequency.

Trimming removed 1 base at V and 4 bases at J, with 13 bases between. CDR3 length: 15 residues. CDR1 is SNHLY and CDR2 is FYNNEI in the germline V gene. The sample comprised PBMCs. This sequence was found in a human donor in good health (CMV status not recorded). Some clones in this sample may be carry-over from other donors' samples. The chain couples TRBV2 to TRBJ2-5; a possible D gene is TRBD2 (5 bases). The CDR3 region is CASSEGLLAGETQYF. The CDR3 DNA reads as TGTGCCAGCAGTGAAGGGCTTCTGGCGGGAGAGACCCAGTACTTC.